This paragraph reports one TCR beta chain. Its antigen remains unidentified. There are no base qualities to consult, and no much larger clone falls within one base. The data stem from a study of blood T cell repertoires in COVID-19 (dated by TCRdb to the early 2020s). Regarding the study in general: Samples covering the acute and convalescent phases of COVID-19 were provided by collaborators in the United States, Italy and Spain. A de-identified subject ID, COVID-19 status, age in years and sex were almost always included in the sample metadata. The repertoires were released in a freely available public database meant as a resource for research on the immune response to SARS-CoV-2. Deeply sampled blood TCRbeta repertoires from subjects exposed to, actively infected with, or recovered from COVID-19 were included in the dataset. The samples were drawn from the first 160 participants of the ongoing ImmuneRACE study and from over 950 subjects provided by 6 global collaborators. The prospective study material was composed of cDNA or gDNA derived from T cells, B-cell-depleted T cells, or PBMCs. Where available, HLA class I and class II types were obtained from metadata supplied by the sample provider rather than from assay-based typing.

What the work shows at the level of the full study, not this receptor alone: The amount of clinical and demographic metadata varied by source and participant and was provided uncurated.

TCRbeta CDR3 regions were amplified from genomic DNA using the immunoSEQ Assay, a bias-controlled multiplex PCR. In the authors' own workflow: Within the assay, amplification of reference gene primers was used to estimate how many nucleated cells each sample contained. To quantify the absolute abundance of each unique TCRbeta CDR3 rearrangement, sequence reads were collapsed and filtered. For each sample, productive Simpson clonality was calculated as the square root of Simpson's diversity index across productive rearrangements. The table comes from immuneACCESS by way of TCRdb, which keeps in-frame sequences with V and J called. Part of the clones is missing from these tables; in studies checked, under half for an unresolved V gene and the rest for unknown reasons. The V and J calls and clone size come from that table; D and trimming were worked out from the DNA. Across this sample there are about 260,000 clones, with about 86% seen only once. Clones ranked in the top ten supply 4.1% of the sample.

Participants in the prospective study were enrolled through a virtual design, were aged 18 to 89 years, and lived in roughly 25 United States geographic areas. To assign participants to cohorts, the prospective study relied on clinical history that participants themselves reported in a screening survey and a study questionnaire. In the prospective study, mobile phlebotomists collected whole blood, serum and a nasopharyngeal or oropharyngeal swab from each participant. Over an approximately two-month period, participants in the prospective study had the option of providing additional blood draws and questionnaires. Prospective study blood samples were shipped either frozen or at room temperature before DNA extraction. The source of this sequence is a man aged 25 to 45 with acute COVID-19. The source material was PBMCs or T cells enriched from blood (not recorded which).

DNA sequence: TGTGCCAGCAGTCCCGGACTAGCGGCATCCAATGAGCAGTTCTTC. It is translated as CASSPGLAASNEQFF. The chain was built from TRBV6-2 or TRBV6-3 and TRBJ2-1; 10 junctional bases match TRBD2. Spanning cysteine to phenylalanine, the CDR3 consists of 15 amino acids. Only the CDR3 DNA is retained, 45 bases long and in frame from the first base. The germline V gene sets CDR1 to MNHEY and CDR2 to SVGEGT. Compared with germline, V lacks 5 bases and J lacks 6 bases; bases without a gene match: 7.